A single sample gave rise to the 21 T cell receptor beta chains below, sequenced in a study of spatial heterogeneity in lung cancer. Via MiXCR, TCRdb re-called the 5' RACE reads, giving one row per CDR3 protein. The data hold 8,000 to 10,000 distinct CDR3 sequences, with 23% observed a single time. Time point of the sample: blood at routine non-recurrence follow-up after resection. This specimen consisted of PBMCs, obtained at follow-up. These TCRs come from a female donor with early-stage non-small cell lung cancer.

This clonotype was seen just once. The rearrangement links TRBV18 to TRBJ2-7, with 12 bases fitting TRBD2. The germline V gene has CDR1 KGHSH and CDR2 LQKENI. The CDR3 extends over 15 amino acids. With 4 bases clipped from V and 3 bases from J, the junction kept 4 bases outside the gene matches. The CDR3 DNA follows: TGTGCCAGCTCACAGGGACTAGCGGGCAGCTACGAGCAGTACTTC. It codes for CASSQGLAGSYEQYF.

This clonotype is medium-sized. A junction end diverges from the germline sequence, so it may reflect a read error. J is TRBJ2-3 and V is TRBV29-1; no reliable D call. Germline V CDR1 and CDR2: SQVTM, ANQGSEA. The CDR3 totals 8 residues. The DNA of the CDR3 is TGCAGCGTTGAATCGGGTTTTTTT. Translating it yields CSVESGFF.

In its sample, this clonotype ranks as medium-sized. The J gene is TRBJ2-6, the V gene TRBV5-5; no reliable D call. The CDR3 spans 17 residues. Germline V gives CDR1 SGHKS, CDR2 YYEKEE (reference sequence). Trimming took 4 bases from V and 0 from J, leaving 14 bases between them. CDR3 nucleotide sequence: TGTGCCAGCAGCACAACCCGGATGCGCTCTGGGGCCAACGTCCTGACTTTC. Amino acids: CASSTTRMRSGANVLTF.

This clonotype was counted only a few times. DNA of the CDR3: TGTGCCAGCAGCTTATCAGAACTAGCGGTCGATATGCAGTTCTTC. Its protein product is CASSLSELAVDMQFF. The chain links TRBV7-8 to TRBJ2-1; TRBD2 matches at 8 bases. The CDR3 totals 15 residues. Germline CDR1 reads SGHVS; CDR2 reads FQNEAQ. V gave up 2 bases and J gave up 12 bases; unmatched junction bases: 12.

The V call is TRBV6-5, the J call TRBJ2-1; the match to TRBD1 covers 8 bases. The V segment lost 6 bases and the J segment 6 bases; nucleotides outside the gene matches: 13. CDR3 length: 16 amino acids. The germline V gene has CDR1 MNHEY and CDR2 SVGAGI. CDR3 sequence (DNA): TGTGCCAGCAGCTTTGGCCGACAGGGGTTCGCCAATGAGCAGTTCTTC. Its protein is CASSFGRQGFANEQFF.

Relative to its sample, this clonotype is medium-sized. This rearrangement joins TRBV27 to TRBJ2-6; D is possibly TRBD2 (7 bases). The germline gives CDR1 MNHEY, CDR2 SMNVEV (reference sequence). The CDR3 spans 18 residues. The V end lost 8 bases, the J end lost 0 bases, and 20 bases lay between the germline ends. The CDR3 sequence: CASRGAYTLYSGANVLTF. The DNA of the CDR3 is TGTGCCAGCCGGGGGGCCTACACCCTCTACTCTGGGGCCAACGTCCTGACTTTC.

The V call is TRBV7-9, the J call TRBJ2-2; D tentatively fits TRBD1 or TRBD2 (5 bases each). The CDR3 covers 16 residues. Trimming cost V 5 bases and J 2 bases, with 15 bases left between them. Germline-derived CDR1 and CDR2 are SEHNR and FQNEAQ (reference sequence). CDR3 protein: CASSPPYGGNTGELFF. DNA of the CDR3: TGTGCCAGCAGCCCGCCTTATGGGGGAAACACCGGGGAGCTGTTTTTT.

This rearrangement joins TRBV6-2 or TRBV6-3 to TRBJ1-6, with 9 bases that match TRBD1. The J segment lost 9 bases and the V segment lost 6 bases, leaving 6 bases of the junction unmatched. This CDR3 region has 14 residues. Germline values: CDR1 MNHEY, CDR2 SVGEGT. DNA for the CDR3: TGTGCCAGCAGCCTCACAGGGGGCCCTTCACCCCTCCACTTT. This gives the protein CASSLTGGPSPLHF.

The J gene is TRBJ2-2, the V gene TRBV20-1; 8 bases align to TRBD2. The CDR3 extends over 16 amino acids. The germline CDR1 and CDR2 sequences are DFQATT and SNEGSKA (reference sequence). The J segment lost 7 bases and the V segment lost 0 bases, leaving 10 bases of the junction unmatched. This chain's CDR3 is CSARDQRAGEYGELFF. CDR3 in DNA: TGCAGTGCTAGAGATCAAAGAGCGGGAGAGTACGGGGAGCTGTTTTTT.

A few counts support this clonotype. This chain joins TRBV10-1 and TRBJ2-7, with D unresolved. V lost 5 bases and J lost 3, with 5 bases in between. The CDR3 covers 11 residues. Looked up from germline, CDR1 is WNHNN and CDR2 is SYGVQD (reference sequence). The CDR3 bases are TGCGCCAGCAGTAACGGCTACGAGCAGTACTTC. As protein: CASSNGYEQYF.

On this clonotype itself: This may be a read error: a much more frequent sequence differs by one nucleotide. The chain couples TRBV5-4 to TRBJ2-5; D might be TRBD2 (6 bases). This CDR3 contains 14 residues. Germline CDR1 reads SGHNT; CDR2 reads YYREEE (reference sequence). V lost 4 bases to trimming and J lost 3 bases, with 13 bases between them. DNA of the CDR3: TGTGCCAGCAGCCAACCGGGGGAGGAAGAGACCCAGTACTTC. Protein product: CASSQPGEEETQYF.

This clonotype was recorded a few times. V is TRBV11-2 and J is TRBJ2-1; TRBD1 might be the D (7 bases). Trimming left V 1 base short and J 6 bases short, with 10 bases between. Germline values: CDR1 SGHAT, CDR2 FQNNGV. The CDR3 sequence is 14 residues long. CDR3 protein: CASSLAGGPNEQFF. CDR3 coding DNA: TGTGCCAGCAGCTTAGCAGGGGGGCCCAATGAGCAGTTCTTC.

By its share, this clonotype is medium-sized. The CDR3 nucleotides read TGTGCCAGCAGCTGGACAGGGACTACCGACTCCTACAATGAGCAGTTCTTC. It is translated as CASSWTGTTDSYNEQFF. The rearrangement joins TRBV28 to TRBJ2-1, with D possibly matching TRBD1 (8 bases). Germline values: CDR1 MDHEN, CDR2 SYDVKM. There are 17 residues in the CDR3. Trimming pared 6 bases from V and 0 bases from J, leaving 18 bases between.

This rearrangement joins TRBV4-1 to TRBJ2-3; no definite D call. Looked up from germline, CDR1 is MGHRA and CDR2 is YSYEKL. CDR3 length equals 12 residues. V lost 8 bases, J lost 4 bases, and 10 bases lay in between. CDR3 in DNA: TGCGCCAGCGGCCTACCGGCAGATACGCAGTATTTT. Translation: CASGLPADTQYF.

The chain employs TRBV5-4 and TRBJ2-5; D is unresolved. From germline, CDR1 is SGHNT and CDR2 YYREEE (reference sequence). The V gene lost 2 bases and the J gene lost 4 bases, with 12 bases spanning the gap. This CDR3 is built from 14 residues. For the CDR3, the DNA is TGTGCCAGCAGCTTCTTTGAGCGACGAGAGACCCAGTACTTC. Translation: CASSFFERRETQYF.

There are a few counts of this clonotype. The rearrangement links TRBV10-3 to TRBJ1-5; D gene ambiguous. The germline V and J ends were trimmed by 5 bases and 5 bases, with 13 bases remaining between them. Germline lookup yields CDR1 ENHRY and CDR2 SYGVKD. This CDR3 has 14 amino acids. CDR3 loop: CAISRDRVDQPQHF. Written as DNA, the CDR3 is TGTGCCATCAGTCGAGATAGGGTTGATCAGCCCCAGCATTTT.

This clonotype is medium-sized in the sample. J is TRBJ2-7 and V is TRBV6-5; perhaps TRBD1 as D (5 bases). From germline, CDR1 is MNHEY and CDR2 SVGAGI. Trimming removed 0 bases from V and 6 bases from J, with 9 bases in between. This CDR3 region has 13 residues. The CDR3 bases are TGTGCCAGCAGTTACTCGAAGGGGTCCGAGCAGTACTTC. Its protein is CASSYSKGSEQYF.

This clonotype has more than one count but fewer than ten. This sequence joins TRBV15 and TRBJ2-7; the D is unclear. Trimming removed 2 bases at V and 3 bases at J, with 8 bases between. There are 13 residues in the CDR3. CDR1 is LNHNV, CDR2 YYDKDF, per germline (reference sequence). The CDR3 DNA sequence: TGTGCCACCAGCAGACGCGGAATCTACGAGCAGTACTTC. Translating it yields CATSRRGIYEQYF.

This sequence joins TRBV5-1 and TRBJ1-1, with a possible D match to TRBD1 (6 bases). Trimming cost V 4 bases and J 3 bases, with 25 bases left between them. The germline CDR1 and CDR2 sequences are SGHRS and YFSETQ. CDR3 length equals 18 residues. As DNA, the CDR3 is TGCGCCAGCAGCCTGGGAAAGGGGGGCCGTTTTCGGGACACTGAAGCTTTCTTT. This codes for CASSLGKGGRFRDTEAFF.

The rearrangement links TRBV9 to TRBJ2-6; weak D call: TRBD2 (6 bases). The CDR3 has 16 amino acids. Trimming stripped 2 bases from V and 0 bases from J, with 9 bases between. Germline V gene lookup returns CDR1 SGDLS and CDR2 YYNGEE. DNA of the CDR3: TGTGCCAGCAGCGTTGGGGGGAGCTCTGGGGCCAACGTCCTGACTTTC. Its translation: CASSVGGSSGANVLTF.

This clonotype was seen a few times. This chain links TRBV11-2 with TRBJ2-1; D is uncertain. The CDR3 is 13 residues long. V lost 0 bases to trimming and J lost 4 bases, with 4 bases between them. Germline V lookup: CDR1 SGHAT, CDR2 FQNNGV. The CDR3, as DNA: TGTGCCAGCAGCTTAGACCGTTACAATGAGCAGTTCTTC. Translating it yields CASSLDRYNEQFF.